This TCR beta chain is drawn from a study of CD8 T cells in ankylosing spondylitis. Study observations and caveats: Disease-associated clones were reportedly significantly overrepresented in matched ankylosing spondylitis synovial fluid. Clones that were linked to disease were CD8+ and were relatively rare in peripheral blood.

As for this clonotype: The antigen is unknown.

The CDR3 is 16 residues long. The junction had 7 bases not matched to a gene; V was cut back by 0 bases and J by 1 base. CDR1 and CDR2 from the germline V gene are SQVTM and ANQGSEA. TCRdb processed the 5' RACE reads anew with MiXCR; each CDR3 protein has one entry. The table has 180,000 or so distinct CDR3 sequences, around a tenth seen once; the top ten hold roughly 28%. This chain links TRBV29-1 with TRBJ2-3, with 7 bases identical to TRBD2. The sample was blood, either unsorted or a sorted T cell fraction (not recorded which). The source of this sequence is a male donor with ankylosing spondylitis or in good health (not recorded which). CDR3 amino acids: CSVEDRQRGRTDTQYF. CDR3 in DNA: TGCAGCGTTGAAGACCGTCAGCGGGGACGCACAGATACGCAGTATTTT.